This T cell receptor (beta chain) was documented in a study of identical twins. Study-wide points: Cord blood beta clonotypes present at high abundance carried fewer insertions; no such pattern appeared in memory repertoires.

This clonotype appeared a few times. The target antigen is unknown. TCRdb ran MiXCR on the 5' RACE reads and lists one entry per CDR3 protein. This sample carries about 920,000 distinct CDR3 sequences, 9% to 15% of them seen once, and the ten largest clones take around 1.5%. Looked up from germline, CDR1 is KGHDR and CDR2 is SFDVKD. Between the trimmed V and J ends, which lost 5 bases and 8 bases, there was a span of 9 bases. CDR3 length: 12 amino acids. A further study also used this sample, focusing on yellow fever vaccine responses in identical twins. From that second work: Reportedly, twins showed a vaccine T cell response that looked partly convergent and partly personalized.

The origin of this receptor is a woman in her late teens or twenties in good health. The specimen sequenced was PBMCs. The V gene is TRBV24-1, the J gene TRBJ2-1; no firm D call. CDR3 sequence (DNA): TGTGCCACCAGTGTTCTCGGTCATGAGCAGTTCTTC. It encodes CATSVLGHEQFF.